The clone carrying this T cell receptor (beta chain) showed up many times. Its target is not known. The record originates from a study of T cell repertoires in cytomegalovirus infection. Study details: Indications came from public TCR beta signatures; they pointed to CMV infection and to a matching HLA type.

Via MiXCR, TCRdb re-called the reads, giving one row per CDR3 protein. Seen here are about 310,000 distinct CDR3 sequences, about 8.8% observed once, and the top ten hold around 2.5%. General observations from the study: Cumulative frequency of public TCR beta families picked out carriers of CMV plus the relevant HLA. HLA-C-restricted CMV clonotypes gave the most frequent clonotype in two of eight donors.

This TCR derives from a human donor in good health (CMV status not recorded). Some clones in this sample may be carry-over from other donors' samples. The sequencing sample was made of PBMCs.

The CDR3 sequence: CASSLDRDTEAFF. CDR3 nucleotide sequence: TGTGCCAGCAGCCTCGACCGGGACACTGAAGCTTTCTTT. The chain uses TRBV7-9 and TRBJ1-1; no clear D. Germline CDR1 and CDR2: SEHNR and FQNEAQ (reference sequence). V lost 5 bases to trimming and J lost 3 bases, with 10 bases between them. This CDR3 is 13 amino acids long.